This record looks at one TCR beta chain sequence and its context. The source of the sample is a study of blood T cell repertoires in COVID-19. In the study overall: Samples came from the United States, Italy and Spain, spanning acute and convalescent COVID-19. PBMCs, B-cell-depleted T cells, or T cells were the source of the cDNA or gDNA that made up the material.

The CDR3 spans 12 residues. Germline CDR1 is SGHRS and CDR2 is YFSETQ. Trimming took 7 bases from V and 5 from J, leaving 12 bases between them. As handled by the study authors: Estimated nucleated cell counts came from reference gene primer amplification. TCRdb's table, derived via immunoSEQ multiplex PCR, lists solely in-frame clones and lacks some. The V and J calls and clone size were taken over from that table, and D and trimming were inferred from the DNA. The sample yields more than 50,000 clones, under 85% seen once. This chain uses TRBV5-1 with TRBJ1-1, with TRBD1 as a possible D gene (5 bases). Sequenced: peripheral blood. The sequence was obtained from a woman aged 60-75 years with acute or convalescent COVID-19. The CDR3 is CASRDGGTEAFF. The DNA for the CDR3 is TGCGCCAGCCGGGACGGAGGGACTGAAGCTTTCTTT. Full variable domain (missing parts from reference TRBV5-1 and TRBJ1-1): KAGVTQTPRYLIKTRGQQVTLSCSPISGHRSVSWYQQTPGQGLQFLFEYFSETQRNKGNFPGRFSGRQFSNSRSEMNVSTLELGDSALYLCASRDGGTEAFFGQGTRLTVV.